This T cell receptor beta chain originates from a study of Ad26.COV2.S vaccination and SARS-CoV-2 variants (TCRdb year 2021). For context, the study as a whole: Donors in the vaccine arm were drawn from COV1001, a multicentre, randomized, double-blind, placebo-controlled phase I-IIa trial testing Ad26.COV2.S in healthy adults. Ad26.COV2.S was given intramuscularly at 5x10^10 or 1x10^11 viral particles, as a single shot or as two shots 56 days apart. TCRbeta repertoire sequencing served as the tool for gauging how specific and how broad the SARS-CoV-2-reactive T cell receptors were following Ad26.COV2.S vaccination. A total of some 30 samples were included in the TCR-sequenced set, comprising some 20 Ad26.COV2.S vaccine recipients, 5 placebo recipients and 8 SARS-CoV-2 convalescent individuals. Trial participants were randomized into five groups of five: low-dose or high-dose Ad26.COV2.S given once or twice, or placebo on both occasions. Investigators did not know the trial group allocation while performing experiments and assessing outcomes. General study outcomes and caveats: The study lacked the statistical power to compare responses across vaccine doses or regimens. Vaccine and placebo recipients had comparable non-spike TCR breadth, which fits with the vaccine containing only spike. It was noted by the authors that total T cell responses may have been underestimated by the TCR breadth and depth analyses. Spike-specific TCR breadth was higher in Ad26.COV2.S recipients than in placebo recipients (P = 0.0014). After vaccination, substantial breadth of spike-specific CD8+ and CD4+ T cell responses was reported.

The CDR3, from cysteine to phenylalanine, totals 14 residues. Only CDR3 DNA is held: 42 bases, read in frame from base 1. Sequences SEHNR (CDR1) and FQNEAQ (CDR2) are obtained from the germline V gene (reference sequence). Trimming takes 4 bases from V and 4 bases from J, and the germline ends sit 11 bases apart. In the paper's terms, the treatment or condition label means: roughly 18 received Ad26.COV2.S at low or high dose, single or two shots; about 5 received placebo; per-sample allocation not given. Repertoires of vaccine and placebo recipients were sequenced from samples collected on day 63 after the first injection. Between 29 July and 7 August 2020, Cohort 1b enrolled 25 adults aged 18-55 years at one site in Boston, USA. As a vaccine, Ad26.COV2.S was a replication-incompetent adenovirus type 26 vector that expressed a prefusion-stabilized SARS-CoV-2 spike protein derived from the original Wuhan strain.

This clone was seen just once. Its antigen remains unidentified. The sample holds no much larger clone one base away, and base qualities are not on file. TCRbeta CDR3 regions were sequenced with the immunoSEQ Assay. After extraction, genomic DNA underwent amplification by bias-controlled multiplex PCR, followed by high-throughput sequencing. Turning to the authors' computational methods: To quantify the absolute abundance of every unique TCRbeta CDR3 region, sequences were collapsed and filtered. T cell fraction was estimated by normalizing TCRbeta template counts to usable DNA, with usable DNA measured through amplification of reference genes found in all nucleated cells. Repertoire TCRs were annotated as SARS-CoV-2-specific when V gene, CDR3 amino acid sequence and J gene were exactly matched to a known reactive TCR set. The reference SARS-CoV-2 TCR set was derived from MIRA and filtered for enrichment in COVID-19-positive ImmuneCODE repertoires, a step that removed public or cross-reactive TCRs. Using the MIRA antigens, annotated TCRs were further analysed by specific ORF or by position within an ORF. Breadth was defined as annotated unique rearrangements over total unique productive rearrangements; depth was the summed frequency of those rearrangements. Two-sided Wilcoxon rank-sum tests were applied when comparing TCR breadth between groups. TCRdb took over this immuneACCESS table, retaining in-frame rearrangements with V and J assigned. Such tables are incomplete; in checked studies, under half of the missing clones stem from an unresolved V gene, and the remainder is unexplained. V and J calls and clone size are given by that table; D and trimming were obtained from the DNA. The sample contains 290,000 or so clones, approximately 89% of them found a single time. About 3.5% of the sample goes to the ten largest clones.

The sequencing here drew on peripheral blood, taken in a trial of Ad26.COV2.S vaccine versus placebo. The receptor was derived from a person between 18 and 60 years old who received the Ad26.COV2.S COVID-19 vaccine or a placebo. Here the chain combines TRBV7-9 and TRBJ2-1; the D gene assignment is perhaps TRBD1 or TRBD2, with each matching 5 bases. The DNA is TGTGCCAGCAGCTCAGGGACCTCATACAATGAGCAGTTCTTC. Its translation is CASSSGTSYNEQFF.